The rows below give T cell receptor beta chains drawn from one sample of a study of shared clonotypes between healthy human individuals. Some clones are missing from TCRdb's copy, which holds only in-frame ones; the method was immunoSEQ multiplex PCR. The data show about 2 million clones, roughly 94% seen once. Material: naive CD4+ T cells sorted from blood. The origin of the receptors is a man aged 18 to 29 in good health. Both conserved end residues are part of each CDR3. Each record gives: D gene, clone size, J gene, V gene, CDR3 length, CDR3 protein, CDR3 DNA. D genes are given only for firm matches. Clone sizes are given selectively: once, few, many, or a class where the clone is expanded.

D gene: TRBD1
clone size: once
J gene: TRBJ1-3
V gene: TRBV5-6
CDR3 length: 14
CDR3 protein: CASSRTGPGNTIYF
CDR3 DNA: TGTGCCAGCAGCCGGACAGGACCTGGAAACACCATATATTTT

D gene: -
clone size: -
J gene: TRBJ2-3
V gene: TRBV7-2
CDR3 length: 18
CDR3 protein: CASSLGGSRLRGTDTQYF
CDR3 DNA: TGTGCCAGCAGCTTAGGTGGGTCCCGGCTCCGGGGCACAGATACGCAGTATTTT

D gene: -
clone size: -
J gene: TRBJ1-2
V gene: TRBV19
CDR3 length: 11
CDR3 protein: CASTSSIGYTF
CDR3 DNA: TGTGCCAGTACTTCCTCGATCGGCTACACCTTC

D gene: TRBD2
clone size: -
J gene: TRBJ2-3
V gene: TRBV2
CDR3 length: 14
CDR3 protein: CASYRLAATDTQYF
CDR3 DNA: TGTGCCAGCTATAGACTAGCGGCCACAGATACGCAGTATTTT

D gene: TRBD1
clone size: -
J gene: TRBJ1-3
V gene: TRBV5-4
CDR3 length: 15
CDR3 protein: CASSSTGDSGNTIYF
CDR3 DNA: TGTGCCAGCAGCAGTACAGGGGACTCTGGAAACACCATATATTTT

D gene: TRBD1
clone size: -
J gene: TRBJ1-5
V gene: TRBV4-3
CDR3 length: 15
CDR3 protein: CASSQWTGGNQPQHF
CDR3 DNA: TGCGCCAGCAGCCAGTGGACAGGGGGTAATCAGCCCCAGCATTTT

D gene: TRBD2
clone size: once
J gene: TRBJ2-1
V gene: TRBV19
CDR3 length: 18
CDR3 protein: CASSIDPPGTTIDGEQFF
CDR3 DNA: TGTGCCAGTAGTATAGATCCCCCGGGGACTACCATTGACGGTGAGCAGTTCTTC

D gene: -
clone size: -
J gene: TRBJ2-3
V gene: TRBV5-1
CDR3 length: 15
CDR3 protein: CASSRIPGLTDTQYF
CDR3 DNA: TGCGCCAGCAGCCGAATTCCGGGGCTCACAGATACGCAGTATTTT

D gene: TRBD1
clone size: once
J gene: TRBJ2-5
V gene: TRBV5-8
CDR3 length: 14
CDR3 protein: CASRHGQGKETQYF
CDR3 DNA: TGTGCCAGCAGACACGGACAGGGAAAAGAGACCCAGTACTTC

D gene: TRBD1
clone size: -
J gene: TRBJ1-2
V gene: TRBV5-4
CDR3 length: 14
CDR3 protein: CASSWTGSNYGYTF
CDR3 DNA: TGTGCCAGCAGCTGGACAGGGAGTAACTATGGCTACACCTTC

D gene: -
clone size: -
J gene: TRBJ2-3
V gene: TRBV5-4
CDR3 length: 14
CDR3 protein: CASSFSGAGDTQYF
CDR3 DNA: TGTGCCAGCAGCTTTTCGGGGGCGGGAGATACGCAGTATTTT

D gene: -
clone size: -
J gene: TRBJ1-2
V gene: TRBV10-3
CDR3 length: 13
CDR3 protein: CAISDGTSYGYTF
CDR3 DNA: TGTGCCATCAGTGATGGGACGTCCTATGGCTACACCTTC

D gene: TRBD1
clone size: -
J gene: TRBJ2-5
V gene: TRBV6-1
CDR3 length: 13
CDR3 protein: CASSQTGVETQYF
CDR3 DNA: TGTGCCAGCAGTCAGACAGGGGTAGAGACCCAGTACTTC

D gene: TRBD1
clone size: -
J gene: TRBJ2-7
V gene: TRBV5-1
CDR3 length: 14
CDR3 protein: CASSLETGPYEQYF
CDR3 DNA: TGCGCCAGCAGCTTGGAGACAGGGCCCTACGAGCAGTACTTC

D gene: -
clone size: -
J gene: TRBJ2-7
V gene: TRBV6-1
CDR3 length: 13
CDR3 protein: CASSEAPEYEQYF
CDR3 DNA: TGTGCCAGCAGTGAAGCGCCGGAATACGAGCAGTACTTC

D gene: -
clone size: -
J gene: TRBJ1-2
V gene: TRBV6-5
CDR3 length: 15
CDR3 protein: CASSSTGPGEYGYTF
CDR3 DNA: TGTGCCAGCAGTTCGACCGGTCCCGGGGAGTATGGCTACACCTTC

D gene: -
clone size: -
J gene: TRBJ2-3
V gene: TRBV7-9
CDR3 length: 17
CDR3 protein: CASRPKWDKTSTDTQYF
CDR3 DNA: TGTGCCAGCAGACCAAAGTGGGACAAAACTAGCACAGATACGCAGTATTTT

D gene: TRBD1
clone size: -
J gene: TRBJ2-2
V gene: TRBV5-1
CDR3 length: 14
CDR3 protein: CASSSDRASGELFF
CDR3 DNA: TGCGCCAGCAGCTCGGACAGGGCCAGCGGGGAGCTGTTTTTT

D gene: -
clone size: once
J gene: TRBJ1-1
V gene: TRBV7-3
CDR3 length: 14
CDR3 protein: CASSLKGGNTEAFF
CDR3 DNA: TGTGCCAGCAGCTTAAAGGGCGGGAACACTGAAGCTTTCTTT

D gene: TRBD2
clone size: -
J gene: TRBJ2-2
V gene: TRBV7-9
CDR3 length: 14
CDR3 protein: CASSKPSGSRELFF
CDR3 DNA: TGTGCCAGCAGCAAACCTAGCGGGTCACGGGAGCTGTTTTTT

D gene: -
clone size: -
J gene: TRBJ2-4
V gene: TRBV30
CDR3 length: 15
CDR3 protein: CAWGTGTVAKNIQYF
CDR3 DNA: TGTGCCTGGGGCACAGGAACTGTAGCCAAAAACATTCAGTACTTC

D gene: -
clone size: -
J gene: TRBJ1-3
V gene: TRBV6-1
CDR3 length: 15
CDR3 protein: CASTSMDYSGNTIYF
CDR3 DNA: TGTGCCAGCACCTCAATGGACTACTCTGGAAACACCATATATTTT

D gene: TRBD2
clone size: -
J gene: TRBJ2-3
V gene: TRBV5-1
CDR3 length: 18
CDR3 protein: CASSLVGTSGGAGYTQYF
CDR3 DNA: TGCGCCAGCAGCTTGGTCGGGACTAGCGGGGGGGCTGGATATACGCAGTATTTT

D gene: -
clone size: -
J gene: TRBJ2-7
V gene: TRBV6-1
CDR3 length: 12
CDR3 protein: CASSEDRYEQYF
CDR3 DNA: TGTGCCAGCAGTGAAGATCGCTACGAGCAGTACTTC

D gene: -
clone size: -
J gene: TRBJ1-1
V gene: TRBV2
CDR3 length: 13
CDR3 protein: CAATGEANTEAFF
CDR3 DNA: TGTGCCGCGACTGGGGAGGCGAACACTGAAGCTTTCTTT

D gene: TRBD2
clone size: -
J gene: TRBJ2-7
V gene: TRBV7-2
CDR3 length: 19
CDR3 protein: CASSLSILRGGHPTYEQYF
CDR3 DNA: TGTGCCAGCAGCTTGTCCATACTGCGGGGGGGCCATCCCACCTACGAGCAGTACTTC

D gene: TRBD2
clone size: -
J gene: TRBJ2-1
V gene: TRBV5-1
CDR3 length: 15
CDR3 protein: CASSPSGGTYNEQFF
CDR3 DNA: TGCGCCAGCAGCCCTAGCGGGGGCACCTACAATGAGCAGTTCTTC

D gene: TRBD1
clone size: -
J gene: TRBJ2-7
V gene: TRBV7-2
CDR3 length: 15
CDR3 protein: CASSLIVTGAYEQYF
CDR3 DNA: TGTGCCAGCAGCTTGATAGTGACAGGGGCCTACGAGCAGTACTTC

D gene: TRBD1
clone size: -
J gene: TRBJ1-2
V gene: TRBV6-1
CDR3 length: 15
CDR3 protein: CASRGTGGLNYGYTF
CDR3 DNA: TGTGCCAGCAGAGGGACAGGGGGTTTAAACTATGGCTACACCTTC

D gene: TRBD1
clone size: -
J gene: TRBJ1-2
V gene: TRBV28
CDR3 length: 14
CDR3 protein: CASSSDRENYGYTF
CDR3 DNA: TGTGCCAGCAGTTCCGACAGGGAAAACTATGGCTACACCTTC

D gene: -
clone size: -
J gene: TRBJ1-6
V gene: TRBV9
CDR3 length: 16
CDR3 protein: CASSVTDSSYNSPLHF
CDR3 DNA: TGTGCCAGCAGCGTAACGGATAGCTCCTATAATTCACCCCTCCACTTT

D gene: -
clone size: -
J gene: TRBJ1-1
V gene: TRBV29-1
CDR3 length: 13
CDR3 protein: CSVAAQLYTEAFF
CDR3 DNA: TGCAGCGTTGCGGCTCAGCTTTACACTGAAGCTTTCTTT

D gene: -
clone size: -
J gene: TRBJ1-3
V gene: TRBV11-2
CDR3 length: 11
CDR3 protein: CASGPGNTIYF
CDR3 DNA: TGTGCCTCGGGTCCTGGAAACACCATATATTTT

D gene: -
clone size: -
J gene: TRBJ1-1
V gene: TRBV6-5
CDR3 length: 14
CDR3 protein: CASSYSNKGTEAFF
CDR3 DNA: TGTGCCAGCAGTTACTCGAACAAGGGGACTGAAGCTTTCTTT

D gene: -
clone size: -
J gene: TRBJ2-3
V gene: TRBV7-9
CDR3 length: 15
CDR3 protein: CASSLAGHSTDTQYF
CDR3 DNA: TGTGCCAGCAGCTTAGCCGGGCATAGCACAGATACGCAGTATTTT

D gene: TRBD2
clone size: -
J gene: TRBJ2-2
V gene: TRBV9
CDR3 length: 18
CDR3 protein: CASSQTSTGGAYTGELFF
CDR3 DNA: TGTGCCAGCAGCCAAACCTCAACCGGGGGGGCGTACACCGGGGAGCTGTTTTTT

D gene: -
clone size: -
J gene: TRBJ2-7
V gene: TRBV19
CDR3 length: 14
CDR3 protein: CASSISQGAYEQYF
CDR3 DNA: TGTGCCAGTAGTATTAGCCAGGGAGCCTACGAGCAGTACTTC

D gene: -
clone size: -
J gene: TRBJ2-7
V gene: TRBV5-1
CDR3 length: 14
CDR3 protein: CASSLPDNSYEQYF
CDR3 DNA: TGCGCCAGCAGCTTGCCGGACAACTCCTACGAGCAGTACTTC

D gene: -
clone size: -
J gene: TRBJ1-4
V gene: TRBV7-3
CDR3 length: 13
CDR3 protein: CASSFTGGEKLFF
CDR3 DNA: TGTGCCAGCAGTTTTACAGGAGGTGAAAAACTGTTTTTT

D gene: -
clone size: -
J gene: TRBJ2-5
V gene: TRBV20-1
CDR3 length: 11
CDR3 protein: CSARLAETQYF
CDR3 DNA: TGCAGTGCTCGCCTAGCCGAGACCCAGTACTTC

D gene: -
clone size: -
J gene: TRBJ1-5
V gene: TRBV7-9
CDR3 length: 14
CDR3 protein: CASSTAGGNQPQHF
CDR3 DNA: TGTGCCAGCAGCACCGCGGGGGGCAATCAGCCCCAGCATTTT

D gene: -
clone size: -
J gene: TRBJ1-1
V gene: TRBV5-1
CDR3 length: 14
CDR3 protein: CASQQEPMNTEAFF
CDR3 DNA: TGCGCCAGCCAACAGGAGCCAATGAACACTGAAGCTTTCTTT

D gene: -
clone size: -
J gene: TRBJ1-6
V gene: TRBV9
CDR3 length: 15
CDR3 protein: CASSVELANNSPLHF
CDR3 DNA: TGTGCCAGCAGCGTAGAACTTGCGAATAATTCACCCCTCCACTTT

D gene: -
clone size: -
J gene: TRBJ2-2
V gene: TRBV18
CDR3 length: 16
CDR3 protein: CASSPSQIQNTGELFF
CDR3 DNA: TGTGCCAGCTCACCCTCGCAGATTCAGAACACCGGGGAGCTGTTTTTT

D gene: -
clone size: -
J gene: TRBJ1-3
V gene: TRBV10-3
CDR3 length: 16
CDR3 protein: CAISDSSSHSGNTIYF
CDR3 DNA: TGTGCCATCAGTGATTCCTCTTCCCACTCTGGAAACACCATATATTTT

D gene: TRBD1
clone size: many
J gene: TRBJ1-4
V gene: TRBV7-9
CDR3 length: 16
CDR3 protein: CASSLKSWDRNEKLFF
CDR3 DNA: TGTGCCAGCAGCTTAAAATCGTGGGACAGGAATGAAAAACTGTTTTTT

D gene: TRBD2
clone size: once
J gene: TRBJ2-4
V gene: TRBV4-3
CDR3 length: 15
CDR3 protein: CASSQVRGDKNIQYF
CDR3 DNA: TGCGCCAGCAGCCAAGTGCGGGGGGACAAAAACATTCAGTACTTC

D gene: TRBD1
clone size: -
J gene: TRBJ1-1
V gene: TRBV30
CDR3 length: 13
CDR3 protein: CAWTLTGGDGAFF
CDR3 DNA: TGTGCCTGGACCCTTACAGGGGGCGATGGAGCTTTCTTT

D gene: -
clone size: -
J gene: TRBJ1-6
V gene: TRBV6-5
CDR3 length: 13
CDR3 protein: CASSRGPSSTLHF
CDR3 DNA: TGTGCCAGCAGTCGAGGACCGTCTTCCACCCTCCACTTT

D gene: -
clone size: -
J gene: TRBJ2-3
V gene: TRBV4-1
CDR3 length: 14
CDR3 protein: CASSQEWGTDTQYF
CDR3 DNA: TGCGCCAGCAGCCAAGAGTGGGGCACAGATACGCAGTATTTT

D gene: TRBD1
clone size: -
J gene: TRBJ1-2
V gene: TRBV6-5
CDR3 length: 14
CDR3 protein: CASSTGQGLGGYTF
CDR3 DNA: TGTGCCAGCAGTACGGGACAGGGGTTAGGTGGCTACACCTTC